This T cell receptor (beta chain) was captured in a study of blood T cells in healthy people across ages. Deletions cut 5 bases from V and 1 base from J, with 6 bases between. CDR3 length: 13 residues. The second PCR ran roughly 6 to 11 cycles with a sample-barcoded 5' primer and J-beta primers. Via MiXCR, TCRdb re-called the 5' RACE reads, giving one row per CDR3 protein. The sample has about a million distinct CDR3 sequences, around two fifths seen once. The origin of this receptor is a man younger than 30 in good health. The chain employs TRBV12-3 or TRBV12-4 and TRBJ1-3; D is unclear. The sequenced material came from blood. CDR3 region: CASSPVSGNTIYF. CDR3 in DNA: TGTGCCAGCAGTCCTGTATCTGGAAACACCATATATTTT.